This T cell receptor beta chain emerged from a study of blood T cells in healthy people across ages. Looking at the study overall: Capture by template switching was about one barcoded beta molecule per two T cells. Study-wide results and limits: Across the age range, TCR beta diversity per million T cells fell in a roughly linear way.

A second about 6 to 12 cycle PCR used barcoded and J-beta primers. TCRdb re-called the 5' RACE reads through MiXCR, storing one row per CDR3 protein. Of roughly 800,000 distinct CDR3 sequences in the sample, roughly 64% were seen once. The CDR3 consists of 12 residues. V gave up 6 bases and J gave up 0 bases, with 3 bases separating them. Germline loops: CDR1 SGHTA, CDR2 FQGNSA. RNA extraction gave at least 6 micrograms of total RNA per sample. On this clonotype: The antigen is undetermined.

Sequences were obtained from blood. The V call is TRBV7-2, the J call TRBJ1-3; D remains ambiguous. The receptor comes from a man aged 25 to 40 in good health. As DNA, the CDR3 is TGTGCCAGCAGAGCCTCTGGAAACACCATATATTTT. It codes for CASRASGNTIYF. Using reference TRBV7-2 and TRBJ1-3 for the parts outside the CDR3, the full variable domain is GAGVSQSPSNKVTEKGKDVELRCDPISGHTALYWYRQSLGQGLEFLIYFQGNSAPDKSGLPSDRFSAERTGGSVSTLTIQRTQQEDSAVYLCASRASGNTIYFGEGSWLTVV.